This entry lists 10 T cell receptor beta chains sequenced from one sample in a study of cytomegalovirus exposure and HLA in healthy donors. Libraries were prepared by immunoSEQ multiplex PCR; TCRdb keeps only in-frame clonotypes and omits some of them. The table has roughly 80,000 clones, 85% to 95% seen once. The sequencing sample was made of PBMCs. All receptors derive from a man between 18 and 29 years old in good health and CMV-seronegative.

The chain couples TRBV7-8 to TRBJ2-7; D gene unclear. Per germline, CDR1 SGHVS and CDR2 FQNEAQ. The CDR3 sequence is 12 residues long. The V gene lost 5 bases and the J gene lost 4 bases, with 9 bases spanning the gap. For the CDR3, the DNA is TGTGCCAGCAGCCCCCAGAGGTACGAGCAGTACTTC. Its protein product is CASSPQRYEQYF.

This chain's CDR3 is CASSIDPSQPQHF. The CDR3 bases are TGTGCCAGTAGTATAGATCCGAGCCAGCCCCAGCATTTT. This rearrangement joins TRBV19 to TRBJ1-5; no reliable D call. Germline assignment: CDR1 LNHDA and CDR2 SQIVND (reference sequence). Trimming shortened V by 0 bases and J by 7 bases, and 7 bases separated the two germline ends. The CDR3 is 13 amino acids. The whole variable domain, filled in from reference TRBV19 and TRBJ1-5, reads DGGITQSPKYLFRKEGQNVTLSCEQNLNHDAMYWYRQDPGQGLRLIYYSQIVNDFQKGDIAEGYSVSREKKESFPLTVTSAQKNPTAFYLCASSIDPSQPQHFGDGTRLSIL.

The rearrangement uses TRBV28 and TRBJ1-4; TRBD1 might be the D (5 bases). The CDR3 contains 14 residues. Germline values: CDR1 MDHEN, CDR2 SYDVKM. V shed 1 base and J shed 3 bases, with 6 bases lying between them. In nucleotides, the CDR3 is TGTGCCAGCAGTTTATACAGGTCTAATGAAAAACTGTTTTTT. This codes for CASSLYRSNEKLFF.

V gene TRBV7-6 combines with J gene TRBJ2-1; 12 bases match TRBD2. CDR3 length equals 12 residues. Germline values: CDR1 SGHVS, CDR2 FNYEAQ. V lost 5 bases and J lost 12; bases outside the gene matches: 2. CDR3 nucleotides: TGTGCCAGCAGCCCGGGACTAGCGGGGCAGTTCTTC. Translation: CASSPGLAGQFF.

The J gene is TRBJ1-3, the V gene TRBV11-3, with no clear D. V was trimmed by 5 bases and J by 4 bases, leaving 15 bases between them. CDR1 SGHNT and CDR2 YENEEA come from the germline V gene. This CDR3 has 15 residues. CDR3 in amino acids: CASSQLGLGGNTIYF. As DNA, the CDR3 is TGTGCCAGCAGCCAATTGGGTCTAGGCGGAAACACCATATATTTT.

The chain employs TRBV9 and TRBJ1-2, with 9 positions matching TRBD1. There are 16 residues in the CDR3. Per germline, CDR1 SGDLS and CDR2 YYNGEE. V gave up 3 bases and J gave up 8 bases; unmatched junction bases: 14. CDR3 DNA sequence: TGTGCCAGCAGCGCGGAGGGACAGGGCCAGCTGAGGGGCTACACCTTC. It codes for CASSAEGQGQLRGYTF.

The rearrangement uses TRBV7-2 and TRBJ1-3, with no clear D. V shed 1 base and J shed 4 bases, with 11 bases lying between them. The CDR3 runs 15 residues. Germline CDR1 SGHTA, CDR2 FQGNSA. CDR3 nucleotides: TGTGCCAGCAGCTTAGTGAGCGGGCTCGGAAACACCATATATTTT. It specifies CASSLVSGLGNTIYF.

The chain employs TRBV7-6 and TRBJ1-1; 9 bases agree with TRBD1. V trimming: 5 bases; J trimming: 4 bases; junction bases outside the gene matches: 14. The CDR3 runs to 17 residues. Germline loops: CDR1 SGHVS, CDR2 FNYEAQ. CDR3 DNA: TGTGCCAGCAGCCCGCTCCCATCCTCGACAGGGGGCACTGAAGCTTTCTTT. Amino acid sequence: CASSPLPSSTGGTEAFF. The full variable domain, in which reference TRBV7-6 and TRBJ1-1 provide the parts outside the CDR3, is GAGVSQSPRYKVTKRGQDVALRCDPISGHVSLYWYRQALGQGPEFLTYFNYEAQQDKSGLPNDRFSAERPEGSISTLTIQRTEQRDSAMYRCASSPLPSSTGGTEAFFGQGTRLTVV.

V usage is TRBV19 and J usage is TRBJ2-1; D is perhaps TRBD2 (6 bases). This CDR3 region has 16 residues. Trimming removed 4 bases at V and 4 bases at J, with 17 bases between. The V gene's germline CDR1 is LNHDA and CDR2 SQIVND (reference sequence). This CDR3 reads CASSSNRRGVYNEQFF. The CDR3 coding sequence is TGTGCCAGTAGTAGTAATCGGCGGGGCGTATACAATGAGCAGTTCTTC.

The genes are TRBV6-5 and TRBJ1-2; TRBD1 matches 8 bases. In germline, CDR1 is MNHEY, CDR2 SVGAGI. The CDR3 has 13 residues. J was trimmed by 8 bases and V by 6 bases; bases with no gene match: 8. The CDR3 here is CASRRQGTQGYTF. The DNA of the CDR3 is TGTGCCAGCAGGAGACAGGGGACTCAAGGCTACACCTTC.